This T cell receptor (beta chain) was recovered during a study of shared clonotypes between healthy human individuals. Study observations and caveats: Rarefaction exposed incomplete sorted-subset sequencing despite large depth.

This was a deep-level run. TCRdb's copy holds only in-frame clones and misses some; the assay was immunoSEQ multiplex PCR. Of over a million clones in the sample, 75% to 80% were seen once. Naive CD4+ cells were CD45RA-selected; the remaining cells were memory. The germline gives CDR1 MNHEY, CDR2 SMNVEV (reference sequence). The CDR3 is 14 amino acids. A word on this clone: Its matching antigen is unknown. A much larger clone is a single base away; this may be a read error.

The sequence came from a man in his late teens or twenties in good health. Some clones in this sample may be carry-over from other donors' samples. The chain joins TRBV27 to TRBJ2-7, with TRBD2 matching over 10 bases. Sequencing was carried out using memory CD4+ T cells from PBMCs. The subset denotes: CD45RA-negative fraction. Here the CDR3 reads CASRVGLAHPEQHF. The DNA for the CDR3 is TGTGCCAGCAGAGTGGGACTAGCGCACCCTGAGCAGCACTTC.